This entry lists 27 T cell receptor beta chains sequenced from one sample in a study of vaccination effects on CD4 cells after COVID-19. Assay used: immunoSEQ multiplex PCR; TCRdb lists only in-frame clones, some missing. The sample holds tens of thousands of clones, about two thirds seen once. Their cognate antigens are unknown. CD4+ T cells specific for antigen were expanded with viral peptide pools by the ViraFEST assay before sequencing. Scientists isolated CD4+ T cells after a roughly 10-day culture period ended. The person was diagnosed with PCR-confirmed SARS-CoV-2 infection between March and December 2020. Material: CD4+ T cells from PBMCs cultured with a peptide pool, obtained before COVID-19 vaccination. The receptors stem from a human donor who had a prior SARS-CoV-2 infection.

The sample holds a few counts of this clone. The gene calls are TRBV2 and TRBJ1-6; 7 bases are shared with TRBD1. V was pared by 4 bases and J by 8 bases, with 5 bases of the junction left unmatched. In germline, CDR1 is SNHLY, CDR2 FYNNEI. CDR3 length equals 14 residues. The CDR3 spells CASSVGTADSPLHF. CDR3 in DNA: TGTGCCAGCAGTGTTGGGACAGCAGATTCACCCCTCCACTTT. The whole variable domain, filled in from reference TRBV2 and TRBJ1-6, reads EPEVTQTPSHQVTQMGQEVILRCVPISNHLYFYWYRQILGQKVEFLVSFYNNEISEKSEIFDDQFSVERPDGSNFTLKIRSTKLEDSAMYFCASSVGTADSPLHFGNGTRLTVT.

The V gene is TRBV6-1, the J gene TRBJ1-1, with D perhaps matching TRBD1 (6 bases). The germline gives CDR1 MNHNS, CDR2 SASEGT. V was shortened by 1 base and J by 4 bases, with 10 bases between the two germline ends. The CDR3 has 14 amino acids. The CDR3 DNA is TGTGCCAGCAGTGAAGGAACAGGGATCACTGAAGCTTTCTTT. Protein: CASSEGTGITEAFF.

The chain is built from TRBV5-1 and TRBJ1-2, with a possible D match to TRBD1 (5 bases). The germline gives CDR1 SGHRS, CDR2 YFSETQ. CDR3 length: 15 amino acids. V was trimmed by 4 bases and J by 5 bases, leaving 18 bases between them. Here the CDR3 reads CASSQVSTGGYGYTF. The CDR3 bases are TGCGCCAGCAGCCAGGTCTCGACGGGGGGGTATGGCTACACCTTC.

V gene TRBV27 combines with J gene TRBJ2-7, with 9 bases lining up with TRBD2. The CDR3 is made up of 17 amino acids. Germline CDR1 reads MNHEY; CDR2 reads SMNVEV (reference sequence). With 1 base clipped from V and 7 bases from J, the junction kept 14 bases outside the gene matches. The CDR3 spells CASSLLGRAGGPREQYF. The CDR3 DNA is TGTGCCAGCAGTTTATTGGGGAGGGCGGGAGGGCCCCGTGAGCAGTACTTC.

The J gene is TRBJ2-7, the V gene TRBV9, with 15 bases that match TRBD2. The trim removed 3 bases at V and 6 bases at J, leaving 4 bases unmatched. Germline V gene lookup returns CDR1 SGDLS and CDR2 YYNGEE. The CDR3 runs 15 residues. CDR3 sequence: CASSAGTSGRLEQYF. CDR3 coding DNA: TGTGCCAGCAGCGCGGGGACTAGCGGGAGGCTCGAGCAGTACTTC. The whole variable domain, remainder taken from reference TRBV9 and TRBJ2-7, is DSGVTQTPKHLITATGQRVTLRCSPRSGDLSVYWYQQSLDQGLQFLIQYYNGEERAKGNILERFSAQQFPDLHSELNLSSLELGDSALYFCASSAGTSGRLEQYFGPGTRLTVT.

This CDR3 is CASSQQGGEWDTQYF. CDR3 DNA: TGCGCCAGCAGCCAACAGGGAGGAGAATGGGATACGCAGTATTTT. The chain links TRBV5-1 to TRBJ2-3; D is tentatively TRBD1 or TRBD2 (6 bases each). Germline V gene sequence: CDR1 SGHRS, CDR2 YFSETQ. The CDR3 has 15 residues. Trimming shortened V by 4 bases and J by 6 bases, and 18 bases separated the two germline ends. Together with reference TRBV5-1 and TRBJ2-3, the CDR3 gives the full variable domain: KAGVTQTPRYLIKTRGQQVTLSCSPISGHRSVSWYQQTPGQGLQFLFEYFSETQRNKGNFPGRFSGRQFSNSRSEMNVSTLELGDSALYLCASSQQGGEWDTQYFGPGTRLTVL.

This chain joins TRBV6-2 or TRBV6-3 and TRBJ1-2; D is unclear. With 3 bases removed from V and 4 bases from J, the gap between germline ends came to 9 bases. CDR1 is MNHEY, CDR2 SVGEGT, per germline. The CDR3 totals 13 residues. CDR3: CASSYEGSYGYTF. The CDR3 DNA sequence: TGTGCCAGCAGTTATGAGGGATCCTATGGCTACACCTTC.

The gene calls are TRBV11-3 and TRBJ1-3; D uncertain. Trimming shortened V by 1 base and J by 0 bases, and 10 bases separated the two germline ends. The germline gives CDR1 SGHNT, CDR2 YENEEA. The CDR3 covers 16 residues. CDR3 amino acids: CASSLGGASSGNTIYF. The CDR3 coding sequence is TGTGCCAGCAGCTTAGGGGGAGCCAGCTCTGGAAACACCATATATTTT.

The CDR3 protein is CASSILAGRDTQYF. The CDR3 DNA follows: TGTGCCAGTAGTATCCTAGCGGGGCGAGATACGCAGTATTTT. The chain combines TRBV19 with TRBJ2-3; 9 nucleotides line up with TRBD2. V lost 3 bases to trimming and J lost 5 bases; unmatched junction nucleotides: 3. CDR3 length: 14 amino acids. Germline V gives CDR1 LNHDA, CDR2 SQIVND (reference sequence).

This chain joins TRBV28 and TRBJ1-2, with a weak D call TRBD1 (5 bases). CDR1 is MDHEN, CDR2 SYDVKM, per germline. This CDR3 region has 13 residues. Deletions cut 8 bases from V and 4 bases from J, with 14 bases between. CDR3 in amino acids: CASGRGGSYGYTF. CDR3 nucleotide sequence: TGTGCCAGCGGACGGGGGGGGAGCTATGGCTACACCTTC.

The V call is TRBV5-1, the J call TRBJ1-2, with 10 positions matching TRBD1. This CDR3 contains 15 residues. Germline-derived CDR1 and CDR2 are SGHRS and YFSETQ. The V segment lost 0 bases and the J segment 5 bases; nucleotides outside the gene matches: 4. This CDR3 reads CASSLGQGAEYGYTF. As DNA, the CDR3 is TGCGCCAGCAGCTTGGGACAGGGGGCCGAGTATGGCTACACCTTC.

This clone was detected only once. The chain is built from TRBV4-2 and TRBJ1-2; possibly TRBD1 for D (5 bases). The CDR3 runs to 15 residues. CDR1 and CDR2 from the germline V gene are LGHNA and YNFKEQ. V shed 0 bases and J shed 7 bases, with 15 bases lying between them. The CDR3 spells CASSQDILGPTGYTF. CDR3 DNA: TGTGCCAGCAGCCAAGATATATTGGGGCCGACTGGCTACACCTTC.

V and J are TRBV9 and TRBJ2-1; 9 positions match TRBD2. Germline values: CDR1 SGDLS, CDR2 YYNGEE. CDR3 length: 15 amino acids. The V gene end was trimmed by 4 bases and the J gene end by 0 bases; junction bases not matched to a gene: 2. The DNA of the CDR3 is TGTGCCAGCAGCAATAGCGGGAGCTCCTACAATGAGCAGTTCTTC. Amino acids: CASSNSGSSYNEQFF.

This chain links TRBV7-8 with TRBJ2-3; D possibly uses TRBD1 or TRBD2 (5 bases each). The CDR3 totals 17 residues. Germline CDR1 is SGHVS and CDR2 is FQNEAQ. V lost 1 base and J lost 1, with 15 bases in between. The CDR3 coding sequence is TGTGCCAGCAGCTTAGACCGTGTGGGGACGGGCACAGATACGCAGTATTTT. The encoded protein is CASSLDRVGTGTDTQYF.

This clone has a handful of counts. The genes are TRBV6-6 and TRBJ1-3, with D possibly TRBD1 on 5 matching bases. The V and J ends lost 3 bases and 4 bases respectively, with 13 bases between them. Germline loops: CDR1 MNHNY, CDR2 SVGAGI (reference sequence). The CDR3 covers 15 residues. DNA for the CDR3: TGTGCCAGCAGTTATTGGGGACCGGTGGGAAACACCATATATTTT. This codes for CASSYWGPVGNTIYF.

The chain couples TRBV20-1 to TRBJ2-1; D not certain. The V end was cut by 3 bases, the J end by 8 bases, with 11 bases between. The CDR3 length is 12 residues. From germline, CDR1 is DFQATT and CDR2 SNEGSKA (reference sequence). CDR3 DNA: TGCAGTGCTAGTTCCCGGGTCTATGAGCAGTTCTTC. Its translation: CSASSRVYEQFF.

The chain carries TRBV18 and TRBJ2-3; D is unresolved. Per the germline V gene, CDR1 is KGHSH and CDR2 is LQKENI. CDR3 length equals 15 residues. V lost 2 bases, J lost 0 bases, and 9 bases lay in between. The CDR3 DNA reads as TGTGCCAGCTCACCAGCTCCATCTAGCACAGATACGCAGTATTTT. Translating gives CASSPAPSSTDTQYF.

The chain combines TRBV20-1 with TRBJ2-5; D uncertain. The CDR3 sequence is 11 residues long. Germline lookup yields CDR1 DFQATT and CDR2 SNEGSKA (reference sequence). Trimming took 5 bases from V and 5 from J, leaving 9 bases between them. The CDR3 sequence is CSAPRGETQYF. The DNA of the CDR3 is TGCAGTGCTCCTCGTGGCGAGACCCAGTACTTC.

This chain links TRBV5-6 with TRBJ1-1; the D gene is possibly TRBD1 (5 bases). CDR3 size: 14 residues. V was shortened by 0 bases and J by 1 base, with 7 bases between the two germline ends. Germline V gene data show CDR1 as SGHDT and CDR2 as YYEEEE. CDR3 protein: CASSLVGGNTEAFF. The CDR3 region has the DNA TGTGCCAGCAGCTTGGTGGGGGGGAACACTGAAGCTTTCTTT.

The rearrangement uses TRBV7-2 and TRBJ2-1; D call uncertain. Trimming cost V 2 bases and J 6 bases, with 11 bases left between them. The V gene's germline CDR1 is SGHTA and CDR2 FQGNSA. The CDR3 has 14 residues. The chain's CDR3 is CASSLLGRANEQFF. The CDR3 nucleotides read TGTGCCAGCAGCTTACTAGGTAGGGCCAATGAGCAGTTCTTC.

This chain joins TRBV23-1 and TRBJ2-7, with a weak D call TRBD2 (5 bases). TRBV23-1 is classed as an ORF, of uncertain function. This CDR3 region has 15 residues. The V end was cut by 4 bases, the J end by 3 bases, with 16 bases between. CDR3 in amino acids: CASSRNPPSHYEQYF. In DNA, the CDR3 is TGCGCCAGCAGTCGGAACCCCCCTAGCCACTACGAGCAGTACTTC.

This sequence joins TRBV19 and TRBJ2-6; possibly TRBD1 for D (6 bases). The CDR3 length is 17 residues. The germline V gene has CDR1 LNHDA and CDR2 SQIVND (reference sequence). The V and J ends lost 3 bases and 0 bases respectively, with 12 bases between them. The CDR3 protein is CASSIGGTNSGANVLTF. The CDR3 bases are TGTGCCAGTAGTATTGGGGGCACCAACTCTGGGGCCAACGTCCTGACTTTC.

This sequence joins TRBV10-3 and TRBJ2-5; 9 bases match TRBD1. Trimming at V came to 6 bases and at J to 2 bases, leaving 7 bases not matched to a gene. Per germline, CDR1 ENHRY and CDR2 SYGVKD. The CDR3 has 15 residues. CDR3 sequence: CAIRDGTGRQETQYF. CDR3 DNA: TGTGCCATCAGGGATGGGACAGGGCGTCAAGAGACCCAGTACTTC.

The chain combines TRBV3-1 (or the pseudogene TRBV3-2) with TRBJ2-3; 15 bases are a match to TRBD2. J gave up 5 bases and V 0 bases, and 12 bases lay outside the gene matches. The germline V gene has CDR1 LGHDT and CDR2 YNNKEL (reference sequence). The CDR3 has 20 amino acids. The CDR3 sequence is CASSQDLGLAGGPTGDTQYF. The CDR3 region has the DNA TGTGCCAGCAGCCAAGATTTAGGACTAGCGGGAGGGCCCACCGGAGATACGCAGTATTTT.

The chain is built from TRBV20-1 and TRBJ2-5; 7 positions agree with TRBD2. The CDR3 has 11 amino acids. Germline V gives CDR1 DFQATT, CDR2 SNEGSKA (reference sequence). V was clipped by 6 bases and J by 4 bases; unmatched bases: 2. CDR3 residues: CSAWGGETQYF. In DNA, the CDR3 is TGCAGTGCATGGGGGGGAGAGACCCAGTACTTC.

This chain links TRBV7-2 with TRBJ2-3, with 9 bases that match TRBD2. V was clipped by 1 base and J by 4 bases; unmatched bases: 9. Germline CDR1 reads SGHTA; CDR2 reads FQGNSA. The CDR3 contains 17 residues. CDR3 bases: TGTGCCAGCAGCTTAGTGGTGGTTAGCGGGAGTTCAGATACGCAGTATTTT. Protein sequence: CASSLVVVSGSSDTQYF.

J is TRBJ2-1 and V is TRBV30, with 16 bases fitting TRBD2. The J segment lost 8 bases and the V segment lost 5 bases, leaving 9 bases of the junction unmatched. CDR3 length equals 16 residues. CDR1 and CDR2 (germline): GTSNPN, SVGIG (reference sequence). The CDR3 loop reads CAWGSGTSGGADEQFF. The CDR3 bases are TGTGCCTGGGGATCCGGGACTAGCGGGGGGGCGGATGAGCAGTTCTTC.